The 26 T cell receptor beta chains presented below share a single source sample, sequenced in a study of control samples from healthy donors and cancer patients. Measured with immunoSEQ multiplex PCR; TCRdb has only the in-frame clones, and not every one. The sample records some 150,000 clones, 75% to 95% being singletons. The sequenced sample was blood. These receptors were collected from a man aged 30 to 39 in good health.

The chain couples TRBV18 to TRBJ1-1; D remains unclear. From germline, CDR1 is KGHSH and CDR2 LQKENI. The CDR3 has 15 residues. Between the trimmed V and J ends, which lost 6 bases and 1 base, there was a span of 15 bases. The CDR3 DNA reads TGTGCCAGCTCCCAAGGAGTGAGATCGAACACTGAAGCTTTCTTT. Its translation: CASSQGVRSNTEAFF.

The gene calls are TRBV11-2 and TRBJ1-3; no clear D. The germline V gene encodes CDR1 SGHAT and CDR2 FQNNGV. V was clipped by 10 bases and J by 0 bases, with 10 bases between them. CDR3 length: 13 amino acids. CDR3 residues: CATSVASGNTIYF. Here the CDR3 DNA reads TGTGCCACGTCGGTAGCCTCTGGAAACACCATATATTTT. The full variable domain, in which reference TRBV11-2 and TRBJ1-3 provide the parts outside the CDR3, is EAGVAQSPRYKIIEKRQSVAFWCNPISGHATLYWYQQILGQGPKLLIQFQNNGVVDDSQLPKDRFSAERLKGVDSTLKIQPAKLEDSAVYLCATSVASGNTIYFGEGSWLTVV.

The chain has TRBV19 and TRBJ1-4, with 8 bases identical to TRBD1. CDR3 length: 15 amino acids. The J segment lost 6 bases and the V segment lost 2 bases, leaving 5 bases of the junction unmatched. Germline CDR1 reads LNHDA; CDR2 reads SQIVND (reference sequence). In DNA form, the CDR3 reads TGTGCCAGTAGTATAAACCAGGGGGCGGATGAAAAACTGTTTTTT. Residues: CASSINQGADEKLFF.

The chain uses TRBV5-1 and TRBJ1-6, with D possibly TRBD1 on 6 matching bases. Trimming pared 0 bases from V and 6 bases from J, leaving 13 bases between. The germline V gene encodes CDR1 SGHRS and CDR2 YFSETQ. There are 16 residues in the CDR3. CDR3 amino acids: CASSLGDTYPNSPLHF. The CDR3 DNA follows: TGCGCCAGCAGCTTGGGGGACACCTACCCTAATTCACCCCTCCACTTT. Looking up the rest from reference TRBV5-1 and TRBJ1-6 gives the full variable domain: KAGVTQTPRYLIKTRGQQVTLSCSPISGHRSVSWYQQTPGQGLQFLFEYFSETQRNKGNFPGRFSGRQFSNSRSEMNVSTLELGDSALYLCASSLGDTYPNSPLHFGNGTRLTVT.

The V call is TRBV5-6, the J call TRBJ2-3; D might be TRBD2 (7 bases). CDR1 SGHDT and CDR2 YYEEEE come from the germline V gene. CDR3 length equals 13 residues. Here the CDR3 reads CGFSGGPIDTQYF. The CDR3, as DNA: TGTGGCTTCTCCGGGGGGCCTATAGATACGCAGTATTTT.

This chain's CDR3 is CASSESGVTDTQYF. The CDR3 region has the DNA TGTGCCAGCAGTGAATCAGGGGTCACAGATACGCAGTATTTT. V gene TRBV25-1 combines with J gene TRBJ2-3, with a tentative D call TRBD1 (6 bases). Germline V CDR1 and CDR2: MGHDK, SYGVNS. The germline V and J ends were trimmed by 1 base and 2 bases, with 7 bases remaining between them. This CDR3 is built from 14 residues.

This clone was seen a few times. This chain connects TRBV11-2 to TRBJ1-2; the D is unclear. Trimming left V 2 bases short and J 5 bases short, with 9 bases between. The CDR3 runs to 13 residues. The germline V gene encodes CDR1 SGHAT and CDR2 FQNNGV. CDR3 protein: CASSLSQVYGYTF. The CDR3 DNA sequence: TGTGCCAGCAGCTTAAGCCAGGTTTATGGCTACACCTTC.

The V call is TRBV19, the J call TRBJ2-1, with D perhaps given as TRBD1 or TRBD2 (6 bases each). CDR3 size: 15 residues. The germline V gene encodes CDR1 LNHDA and CDR2 SQIVND (reference sequence). The germline V and J ends were trimmed by 3 bases and 8 bases, with 17 bases remaining between them. CDR3 bases: TGTGCCAGTAGTATGGGGACCAGGGGCGGGGATGAGCAGTTCTTC. Amino acid sequence: CASSMGTRGGDEQFF.

The chain is built from TRBV10-3 and TRBJ2-3; the match to TRBD2 covers 13 bases. Germline V CDR1 and CDR2: ENHRY, SYGVKD. J gave up 4 bases and V 11 bases, and 12 bases lay outside the gene matches. This CDR3 region has 16 residues. CDR3 DNA: TGTGCCGTCGACAGGAGGACTAGCGGGGGACCAGATACGCAGTATTTT. Its protein product is CAVDRRTSGGPDTQYF.

V gene TRBV19 combines with J gene TRBJ1-6; D is undetermined. Germline values: CDR1 LNHDA, CDR2 SQIVND (reference sequence). Trimming removed 3 bases at V and 8 bases at J, with 11 bases between. The CDR3 extends over 14 amino acids. The CDR3 DNA sequence: TGTGCCAGTAGTATCACCAGGTCCGATTCACCCCTCCACTTT. Its protein product is CASSITRSDSPLHF.

CDR3 in DNA: TGTGCCAGCAGTACCTACAGGAATGAGCAGTTCTTC. Protein product: CASSTYRNEQFF. This rearrangement joins TRBV28 to TRBJ2-1; TRBD1 might be the D (5 bases). Trimming removed 5 bases at V and 7 bases at J, with 9 bases between. The CDR3 runs 12 residues. Germline V gene data show CDR1 as MDHEN and CDR2 as SYDVKM.

This chain joins TRBV12-3 or TRBV12-4 and TRBJ1-2; D call uncertain. The CDR3 sequence is 13 residues long. V shed 3 bases and J shed 5 bases, with 10 bases lying between them. The CDR3 region is CASSFRGFYGYTF. CDR3 sequence (DNA): TGTGCCAGCAGTTTTCGAGGGTTTTATGGCTACACCTTC.

This clone was picked up a small number of times. V gene TRBV7-2 combines with J gene TRBJ1-5; the D is unclear. The germline V gene has CDR1 SGHTA and CDR2 FQGNSA. V was shortened by 1 base and J by 10 bases, with 14 bases between the two germline ends. The CDR3 is 14 amino acids. The CDR3 reads CASSLVFGPKPQHF. CDR3 nucleotide sequence: TGTGCCAGCAGCTTAGTTTTTGGGCCCAAACCCCAGCATTTT.

The rearrangement uses TRBV27 and TRBJ2-7; D is perhaps TRBD1 (7 bases). Per the germline V gene, CDR1 is MNHEY and CDR2 is SMNVEV (reference sequence). With 3 bases removed from V and 1 base from J, the gap between germline ends came to 19 bases. CDR3 length equals 17 residues. The CDR3 loop reads CASSFSAGGQGSYEQYF. The CDR3 nucleotides read TGTGCCAGCAGTTTTTCAGCAGGGGGGCAGGGGTCCTACGAGCAGTACTTC.

The V and J genes are TRBV12-5 and TRBJ2-7; D possibly corresponds to TRBD1 (7 bases). CDR1 and CDR2 from the germline V gene are LGHNT and FRNRAP. Trimming cost V 2 bases and J 4 bases, with 30 bases left between them. The CDR3 length is 20 residues. The CDR3 reads CASGLLLQGGGQSSNYEQYF. The DNA of the CDR3 is TGTGCTAGTGGTTTGTTACTCCAGGGGGGCGGCCAATCCTCGAATTACGAGCAGTACTTC.

The DNA of the CDR3 is TGTGCCAGCAGCTTAGCGGGGACATTTAACTATGGCTACACCTTC. Protein product: CASSLAGTFNYGYTF. The V and J genes are TRBV11-2 and TRBJ1-2, with D perhaps matching TRBD1 (6 bases). CDR3 length: 15 amino acids. Trimming shortened V by 1 base and J by 1 base, and 10 bases separated the two germline ends. Germline CDR1 reads SGHAT; CDR2 reads FQNNGV.

The V gene is TRBV5-1, the J gene TRBJ2-7, with TRBD1 matching over 7 bases. Germline V lookup: CDR1 SGHRS, CDR2 YFSETQ. The CDR3 is 14 amino acids. V lost 0 bases and J lost 4; bases outside the gene matches: 4. DNA of the CDR3: TGCGCCAGCAGCTTGGGGCAGGGGGTGTACGAGCAGTACTTC. As protein: CASSLGQGVYEQYF. The whole variable domain, remainder taken from reference TRBV5-1 and TRBJ2-7, is KAGVTQTPRYLIKTRGQQVTLSCSPISGHRSVSWYQQTPGQGLQFLFEYFSETQRNKGNFPGRFSGRQFSNSRSEMNVSTLELGDSALYLCASSLGQGVYEQYFGPGTRLTVT.

This rearrangement joins TRBV2 to TRBJ1-2; TRBD1 agrees at 9 bases. There are 13 residues in the CDR3. The V gene end was trimmed by 5 bases and the J gene end by 8 bases; junction bases not matched to a gene: 6. Looked up from germline, CDR1 is SNHLY and CDR2 is FYNNEI. This chain's CDR3 is CASSPQGAGGYTF. CDR3 bases: TGTGCCAGCAGTCCACAGGGGGCGGGCGGCTACACCTTC.

This clone appeared a single time. The V gene is TRBV7-3, the J gene TRBJ2-3, with D possibly matching TRBD2 (6 bases). Per the germline V gene, CDR1 is SGHTA and CDR2 is FQGTGA. Trimming pared 5 bases from V and 4 bases from J, leaving 22 bases between. This CDR3 is built from 17 residues. CDR3 DNA sequence: TGTGCCAGCAGCCCCAATAGACTAGTCTCCGCTTCAGATACGCAGTATTTT. Encoded protein: CASSPNRLVSASDTQYF.

The chain couples TRBV28 to TRBJ1-3, with 8 bases aligning to TRBD1. The CDR3 covers 14 residues. The J segment lost 7 bases and the V segment lost 9 bases, leaving 11 bases of the junction unmatched. Germline CDR1 MDHEN, CDR2 SYDVKM. In DNA, the CDR3 is TGTGCCAGTCTTGGACAGGGAGTAATGAACACCATATATTTT. Translating gives CASLGQGVMNTIYF.

The V call is TRBV2, the J call TRBJ1-1; maybe TRBD1 (6 bases). CDR1 is SNHLY and CDR2 is FYNNEI in the germline V gene. This CDR3 is 12 amino acids long. V lost 4 bases to trimming and J lost 5 bases, with 8 bases between them. The CDR3 DNA sequence: TGTGCCAGCAGTGCAGGGGTTACTGAAGCTTTCTTT. It is translated as CASSAGVTEAFF.

The rearrangement uses TRBV24-1 and TRBJ2-3; perhaps D is TRBD1 or TRBD2 (6 bases each). V gave up 1 base and J gave up 5 bases, with 15 bases separating them. CDR3 length: 16 amino acids. Germline V gives CDR1 KGHDR, CDR2 SFDVKD. The CDR3 coding sequence is TGTGCCACCAGTGATTTATGGGGGGCCGAGAGAGATACGCAGTATTTT. Protein product: CATSDLWGAERDTQYF.

The chain is built from TRBV10-3 and TRBJ1-1, with D unresolved. V lost 1 base and J 4 bases, leaving 10 bases between the germline ends. The germline V gene encodes CDR1 ENHRY and CDR2 SYGVKD. CDR3 length equals 14 residues. The CDR3 bases are TGTGCCATCAGTGAGTTGGGTCTCGGCACTGAAGCTTTCTTT. Protein product: CAISELGLGTEAFF.

CDR3 nucleotides: TGCGCCAGCAGCCAAGCGGAGCTTTATGAAAAACTGTTTTTT. Translated: CASSQAELYEKLFF. The rearrangement links TRBV4-1 to TRBJ1-4; D not certain. The CDR3 loop spans 14 amino acids. V was clipped by 1 base and J by 6 bases, with 9 bases between them. Germline-derived CDR1 and CDR2 are MGHRA and YSYEKL.

The V and J genes are TRBV28 and TRBJ1-5; D unresolved. Germline CDR1 reads MDHEN; CDR2 reads SYDVKM. V lost 6 bases and J lost 0, with 9 bases in between. This CDR3 region has 14 residues. The CDR3 nucleotides read TGTGCCAGCAGGTCCTCTTATAGCAATCAGCCCCAGCATTTT. As protein: CASRSSYSNQPQHF.

V usage is TRBV12-3 or TRBV12-4 and J usage is TRBJ2-7; D perhaps matches TRBD2 (5 bases). Trimming took 7 bases from V and 6 from J, leaving 13 bases between them. CDR3 length: 12 residues. Here the CDR3 reads CASTHGDGEQYF. The CDR3 nucleotides read TGTGCCAGCACTCACGGGGATGGCGAGCAGTACTTC.